Presented here are 26 T cell receptor beta chains from one specimen sequenced in a study of shared clonotypes between healthy human individuals. Libraries were prepared by immunoSEQ multiplex PCR; TCRdb keeps only in-frame clonotypes and omits some of them. Of 490,000 or so clones in the sample, 79% were seen once. Sequencing was done on a sample of PBMCs. These receptors all come from a middle-aged woman in good health. Some clones in this sample may be carry-over from other donors' samples.

This rearrangement joins TRBV5-6 to TRBJ2-1, with 10 bases matching TRBD1. V was pared by 4 bases and J by 8 bases, with 9 bases of the junction left unmatched. Germline assignment: CDR1 SGHDT and CDR2 YYEEEE. The CDR3 sequence is 15 residues long. CDR3: CASSETGQGSDEQFF. The CDR3 DNA is TGTGCCAGCAGCGAGACGGGACAGGGGTCCGATGAGCAGTTCTTC.

V is TRBV9 and J is TRBJ2-2, with 10 bases fitting TRBD2. The CDR3 extends over 14 amino acids. Looked up from germline, CDR1 is SGDLS and CDR2 is YYNGEE. V trimming: 7 bases; J trimming: 6 bases; junction bases outside the gene matches: 6. CDR3 sequence reads: CASDRSGRAGELFF. The CDR3 DNA reads as TGTGCCAGCGACCGAAGCGGGAGGGCCGGGGAGCTGTTTTTT.

The CDR3: CASSSSSDGSYEQYF. In DNA, the CDR3 is TGTGCCAGCAGCTCCTCCTCGGACGGCTCCTACGAGCAGTACTTC. The chain carries TRBV7-9 and TRBJ2-7; no definite D call. CDR3 size: 15 residues. Germline CDR1 reads SEHNR; CDR2 reads FQNEAQ (reference sequence). Trimming removed 4 bases at V and 0 bases at J, with 13 bases between. Filled out from reference TRBV7-9 and TRBJ2-7, the complete variable domain reads DTGVSQNPRHKITKRGQNVTFRCDPISEHNRLYWYRQTLGQGPEFLTYFQNEAQLEKSRLLSDRFSAERPKGSFSTLEIQRTEQGDSAMYLCASSSSSDGSYEQYFGPGTRLTVT.

J is TRBJ1-5 and V is TRBV28; D remains ambiguous. From germline, CDR1 is MDHEN and CDR2 SYDVKM. Trimming removed 7 bases at V and 0 bases at J, with 13 bases between. The CDR3 consists of 15 residues. CDR3 DNA sequence: TGTGCCAGCACCCCTTCGGGGATTAGCAATCAGCCCCAGCATTTT. Translated: CASTPSGISNQPQHF.

J is TRBJ2-1 and V is TRBV19; 7 nucleotides match TRBD1. Germline values: CDR1 LNHDA, CDR2 SQIVND (reference sequence). The CDR3 is 14 amino acids. V shed 9 bases and J 9 bases; nucleotides not matched to a gene: 14. The CDR3, as DNA: TGTGCCAGCAATGACAGGGCGAAGCGTTCTGAGCAGTTCTTC. Translated: CASNDRAKRSEQFF.

This clone was seen more than once but under ten times. CDR3 nucleotide sequence: TGCGCCAGCAGCCAAAGACACCTTAGCACAGATACGCAGTATTTT. It specifies CASSQRHLSTDTQYF. V is TRBV4-3 and J is TRBJ2-3; D remains unclear. The germline CDR1 and CDR2 sequences are LGHNA and YSLEER. Trimming took 2 bases from V and 0 from J, leaving 9 bases between them. The CDR3 has 15 amino acids.

As DNA, the CDR3 is TGTGCTAGTGGTTTGGTACTCCCTCGGCAGACCGTACCCACTGAAGCTTTCTTT. Translated: CASGLVLPRQTVPTEAFF. V is TRBV12-5 and J is TRBJ1-1, with D hard to call. Germline V gene sequence: CDR1 LGHNT, CDR2 FRNRAP. The CDR3 has 18 amino acids. V shed 0 bases and J shed 4 bases, with 21 bases lying between them.

The V and J genes are TRBV7-9 and TRBJ2-7; tentative D call: TRBD2 (7 bases). Germline V gene sequence: CDR1 SEHNR, CDR2 FQNEAQ (reference sequence). This CDR3 is 15 amino acids long. Trimming shortened V by 8 bases and J by 2 bases, and 19 bases separated the two germline ends. The CDR3 loop is CASGGAYLSPYEQYF. The CDR3 bases are TGTGCCAGCGGGGGGGCTTACCTCAGCCCCTACGAGCAGTACTTC.

V and J are TRBV28 and TRBJ2-7; 8 positions match TRBD2. Germline trimming cut 2 bases from V and 3 bases from J; bases unmatched to any gene: 9. Germline lookup yields CDR1 MDHEN and CDR2 SYDVKM. The CDR3 is made up of 16 amino acids. Here the CDR3 DNA reads TGTGCCAGCAGTTTACTGCAGAGCGGGAGTAACTACGAGCAGTACTTC. Translating gives CASSLLQSGSNYEQYF.

This sequence joins TRBV28 and TRBJ1-2; no clear D gene. Trimming pared 8 bases from V and 5 bases from J, leaving 15 bases between. Germline V gives CDR1 MDHEN, CDR2 SYDVKM. The CDR3 runs to 13 residues. CDR3 nucleotide sequence: TGTGCCAGCGAGACGAGGGCTAGGTATGGCTACACCTTC. It specifies CASETRARYGYTF.

The rearrangement uses TRBV27 and TRBJ2-5; D may be TRBD1 (6 bases). Germline V lookup: CDR1 MNHEY, CDR2 SMNVEV (reference sequence). This CDR3 is built from 13 residues. V was cut by 6 bases and J by 5 bases, with 13 bases left in between. The CDR3 DNA reads TGTGCCAGCAGGTCAAGCGGACAGGAGACCCAGTACTTC. Translation gives CASRSSGQETQYF.

The chain joins TRBV5-6 to TRBJ2-1; possibly TRBD2 for D (6 bases). Trimming pared 3 bases from V and 8 bases from J, leaving 21 bases between. There are 16 residues in the CDR3. In germline, CDR1 is SGHDT, CDR2 YYEEEE. The CDR3 nucleotides read TGTGCCAGCAGCTCCTTAGCGGAGCCCGCCAGCGATGAGCAGTTCTTC. Translating gives CASSSLAEPASDEQFF. Full variable domain (rest looked up from reference TRBV5-6 and TRBJ2-1): DAGVTQSPTHLIKTRGQQVTLRCSPKSGHDTVSWYQQALGQGPQFIFQYYEEEERQRGNFPDRFSGHQFPNYSSELNVNALLLGDSALYLCASSSLAEPASDEQFFGPGTRLTVL.

The CDR3 nucleotides are TGCGCCAGCAGTGATCCAGCGGGAGGGAAGCCAGATACGCAGTATTTT. This sequence encodes CASSDPAGGKPDTQYF. V and J are TRBV10-1 and TRBJ2-3; 10 bases are a match to TRBD2. The CDR3 consists of 16 residues. Germline loops: CDR1 WNHNN, CDR2 SYGVQD (reference sequence). After removal of 3 bases from V and 4 bases from J, the junction contained 7 bases not matched to a gene.

This rearrangement joins TRBV28 to TRBJ2-5; TRBD1 agrees at 7 bases. In germline, CDR1 is MDHEN, CDR2 SYDVKM. V trimming: 8 bases; J trimming: 6 bases; junction bases outside the gene matches: 15. This CDR3 is 15 amino acids long. As DNA, the CDR3 is TGTGCCAGCGACTCCCTATTTGGACAGGTCCAGACCCAGTACTTC. Encoded protein: CASDSLFGQVQTQYF.

This chain connects TRBV4-3 to TRBJ2-7, with D tentatively TRBD2 (6 bases). The CDR3 covers 15 residues. The V end lost 0 bases, the J end lost 4 bases, and 13 bases lay between the germline ends. Germline CDR1 and CDR2: LGHNA and YSLEER. The CDR3 nucleotides read TGCGCCAGCAGCCAAGACTCGCCCGGGGGTTACGAGCAGTACTTC. Translation gives CASSQDSPGGYEQYF.

The rearrangement links TRBV14 to TRBJ1-1, with TRBD1 matching over 10 bases. Germline values: CDR1 SGHDN, CDR2 FVKESK. The CDR3 contains 14 residues. V was pared by 5 bases and J by 4 bases, with 4 bases of the junction left unmatched. The CDR3 nucleotides are TGTGCCAGCAGCAGACAGGGGGCGGGCACTGAAGCTTTCTTT. It yields the protein CASSRQGAGTEAFF.

This chain joins TRBV30 and TRBJ2-2, with D tentatively TRBD1 or TRBD2 (5 bases each). The germline V gene encodes CDR1 GTSNPN and CDR2 SVGIG (reference sequence). This CDR3 spans 12 amino acids. Trimming took 0 bases from V and 6 from J, leaving 5 bases between them. The CDR3 sequence is CAWSVGAGELFF. The CDR3 bases are TGTGCCTGGAGTGTGGGGGCCGGGGAGCTGTTTTTT.

This sequence joins TRBV6-4 and TRBJ1-2, with unresolved D. Germline V gene lookup returns CDR1 MRHNA and CDR2 SNTAGT. The V end was cut by 4 bases, the J end by 1 base, with 22 bases between. The CDR3 sequence is 18 residues long. As DNA, the CDR3 is TGTGCCAGCAGTGGCCCGGGGTACTACGAAAAAAGTAACTATGGCTACACCTTC. Its translation: CASSGPGYYEKSNYGYTF.

This clone was observed a few times. The chain couples TRBV4-1 to TRBJ1-2; D ambiguous. V lost 4 bases to trimming and J lost 2 bases, with 11 bases between them. The CDR3 runs to 14 residues. The germline V gene encodes CDR1 MGHRA and CDR2 YSYEKL. CDR3 coding DNA: TGCGCCAGCAGCCTACATGGAGTCAACTATGGCTACACCTTC. Translated, it gives CASSLHGVNYGYTF.

J is TRBJ2-1 and V is TRBV9; D may be TRBD1 (5 bases). With 1 base removed from V and 8 bases from J, the gap between germline ends came to 19 bases. Germline values: CDR1 SGDLS, CDR2 YYNGEE. This CDR3 comprises 16 residues. CDR3 coding DNA: TGTGCCAGCAGCGTATTGGCGGCAGGGATAATCGATGAGCAGTTCTTC. This translates into CASSVLAAGIIDEQFF. Complete variable domain (other parts from reference TRBV9 and TRBJ2-1): DSGVTQTPKHLITATGQRVTLRCSPRSGDLSVYWYQQSLDQGLQFLIQYYNGEERAKGNILERFSAQQFPDLHSELNLSSLELGDSALYFCASSVLAAGIIDEQFFGPGTRLTVL.

J is TRBJ1-2 and V is TRBV9; a weak D match, TRBD1 (5 bases). CDR1 and CDR2 (germline): SGDLS, YYNGEE. This CDR3 contains 15 residues. Deletions cut 2 bases from V and 3 bases from J, with 14 bases between. As DNA, the CDR3 is TGTGCCAGCAGCGTCGATCAGGGAGACTACTATGGCTACACCTTC. Encoded protein: CASSVDQGDYYGYTF.

As concerns this clone: A much larger clone lies one base from this, so it may be a read error. This chain uses TRBV28 with TRBJ1-3; the D is unclear. CDR1 is MDHEN and CDR2 is SYDVKM in the germline V gene. The V gene lost 5 bases and the J gene lost 0 bases, with 2 bases spanning the gap. The CDR3 totals 12 residues. The CDR3 here is CASSPSGNTIYF. CDR3 sequence (DNA): TGTGCCAGCAGTCCCTCTGGAAACACCATATATTTT.

The rearrangement uses TRBV10-3 and TRBJ1-2; 8 bases fit TRBD1. CDR1 is ENHRY and CDR2 is SYGVKD in the germline V gene. V shed 0 bases and J 1 base; nucleotides not matched to a gene: 4. This CDR3 is 16 amino acids long. The CDR3 region has the DNA TGTGCCATCAGTGAGTCGAGGACAGGGAGTAACTATGGCTACACCTTC. It translates to CAISESRTGSNYGYTF.

This chain links TRBV7-3 with TRBJ2-2; D is perhaps TRBD1 (5 bases). Germline V gene data show CDR1 as SGHTA and CDR2 as FQGTGA. Trimming removed 2 bases at V and 6 bases at J, with 10 bases between. CDR3 length: 14 amino acids. CDR3 nucleotides: TGTGCCAGCAGCTTAGCGGTAGGGGCCGGGGAGCTGTTTTTT. It specifies CASSLAVGAGELFF.

The rearrangement links TRBV10-1 to TRBJ2-3; no clear D. Germline CDR1 WNHNN, CDR2 SYGVQD (reference sequence). This CDR3 has 13 residues. V was pared by 3 bases and J by 2 bases, with 6 bases between. This CDR3 reads CASSDTHTDTQYF. CDR3 sequence (DNA): TGCGCCAGCAGTGATACCCACACAGATACGCAGTATTTT.

This chain links TRBV14 with TRBJ2-2; D is unclear. V was pared by 1 base and J by 3 bases, with 6 bases between. The CDR3 sequence is 14 residues long. Germline loops: CDR1 SGHDN, CDR2 FVKESK. The CDR3 loop is CASSQGYDTGELFF. The CDR3 DNA reads as TGTGCCAGCAGCCAAGGGTATGACACCGGGGAGCTGTTTTTT.